This T cell receptor (beta chain) was observed in a study of blood T cell repertoires in COVID-19. V was trimmed by 5 bases and J by 4 bases, leaving 8 bases between them. The CDR3 is made up of 12 amino acids. TCRdb's table, derived via immunoSEQ multiplex PCR, lists solely in-frame clones and lacks some. The table has 150,000 or so clones, approximately 80% seen once; the top ten hold over 10%. Seattle's enrolled individuals joined amid active infection and were then monitored longitudinally. The sequencing input was peripheral blood. The V call is TRBV12-3 or TRBV12-4, the J call TRBJ1-1, with D perhaps TRBD1 (6 bases). The TCR was taken from an older woman with COVID-19, enrolled during active disease. CDR3 bases: TGTGCCAGCAGTACAGGGCCCACTGAAGCTTTCTTT. Translation gives CASSTGPTEAFF.